This entry features one TCR beta chain sequence. Antigen: not known. Other DNA variants within this sample encode the same CDR3. The assay was immunoSEQ multiplex PCR, and TCRdb's table has in-frame clones only and misses some. In the table there are about 35,000 clones, about 93% of which are singletons. Brentuximab vedotin exposure varied among the patients, all of whom had relapsed after autologous stem cell transplantation. Thawed PBMCs yielded CD4+ T cells through magnetic negative selection. These data originate in a study of PD-1 blockade in classical Hodgkin lymphoma. Whole-study findings and limits: Complete responders started with a diversity level that resembled newly diagnosed patients at baseline. In newly diagnosed patients, baseline TCR diversity was reportedly below that of healthy donors. Anyone who began nivolumab under 1 year after ASCT was excluded.

The CDR3 length is 16 residues. Germline CDR1 MNHNY, CDR2 SVGAGI (reference sequence). The germline V and J ends were trimmed by 0 bases and 0 bases, with 12 bases remaining between them. The sequencing here drew on CD4+ T cells from blood, taken at baseline. The chain is built from TRBV6-6 and TRBJ2-7; the D is unclear. The receptor comes from a human donor with classical Hodgkin lymphoma. The CDR3 is CASSYSYRTSSYEQYF. The DNA for the CDR3 is TGTGCCAGCAGTTACTCGTATAGGACCTCCTCCTACGAGCAGTACTTC.